The 18 T cell receptor beta chains reported below all come from one sample, sequenced in a study of blood T cell repertoires in COVID-19. Sequencing used immunoSEQ multiplex PCR; TCRdb keeps in-frame clones, though not all of them. Counted here are around 32,000 clones, 70% to 90% occurring once; the ten biggest clones make up around 5%. Sequencing was done on a sample of peripheral blood. These receptors all come from a woman aged 80 or over with active or convalescent COVID-19.

The chain links TRBV21-1 to TRBJ2-1; whether TRBD1, the table's D call, matches the DNA was not checked. TRBV21-1 is a documented pseudogene. This CDR3 has 17 residues. The CDR3 DNA is TGTGCCAGCAGCTCCCGGACAGACGCCCCGGGGTACAATGAGCAGTTCTTC. It yields the protein CASSSRTDAPGYNEQFF.

The chain couples TRBV28 to TRBJ2-4, with D perhaps TRBD2 (7 bases). The germline V gene encodes CDR1 MDHEN and CDR2 SYDVKM. This CDR3 region has 15 residues. V gave up 2 bases and J gave up 3 bases, with 11 bases separating them. The CDR3 here is CASSLGGAGKNIQYF. Here the CDR3 DNA reads TGTGCCAGCAGTTTAGGGGGGGCGGGCAAAAACATTCAGTACTTC.

The J gene is TRBJ2-7, the V gene TRBV4-3, with TRBD2 matching 12 bases. Germline CDR1 LGHNA, CDR2 YSLEER. Trimming took 1 base from V and 5 from J; bases not matched to a gene: 6. The CDR3 consists of 16 residues. DNA of the CDR3: TGCGCCAGCAGCCAAGCGACTAGCGGGAGAAACGACGAGCAGTACTTC. Amino acid sequence: CASSQATSGRNDEQYF.

This chain joins TRBV3-1 (or the pseudogene TRBV3-2) and TRBJ1-1; 7 bases agree with TRBD1. The CDR3 runs to 14 residues. J was trimmed by 5 bases and V by 3 bases; bases with no gene match: 6. Germline CDR1 is LGHDT and CDR2 is YNNKEL (reference sequence). CDR3 loop: CASSHSTGETEAFF. The CDR3 nucleotides are TGTGCCAGCAGCCACTCTACAGGGGAGACTGAAGCTTTCTTT.

The chain combines TRBV4-1 with TRBJ1-5; perhaps TRBD1 as D (5 bases). This CDR3 has 15 amino acids. Trimming removed 2 bases from V and 3 bases from J, with 11 bases in between. In germline, CDR1 is MGHRA, CDR2 YSYEKL. CDR3 coding DNA: TGCGCCAGCAGCCAAAACGAACAGGACAATCAGCCCCAGCATTTT. Encoded protein: CASSQNEQDNQPQHF.

J is TRBJ2-1 and V is TRBV6-1, with 8 bases that match TRBD1. There are 15 residues in the CDR3. The ends lost 7 bases at V and 3 bases at J; junction bases unmatched: 8. Per the germline V gene, CDR1 is MNHNS and CDR2 is SASEGT. CDR3 residues: CASTKTGVNYNEQFF. In DNA, the CDR3 is TGTGCCAGCACCAAGACAGGGGTTAACTACAATGAGCAGTTCTTC.

This sequence joins TRBV19 and TRBJ1-2, with a tentative D call TRBD1 (5 bases). The germline gives CDR1 LNHDA, CDR2 SQIVND (reference sequence). The germline V and J ends were trimmed by 10 bases and 3 bases, with 18 bases remaining between them. The CDR3 contains 14 residues. The CDR3 region has the DNA TGTGCCACTCCTTCGGGGGTACGATACTATGGCTACACCTTC. Encoded protein: CATPSGVRYYGYTF.

This rearrangement joins TRBV5-1 to TRBJ1-1; D is undetermined. This CDR3 spans 14 amino acids. CDR1 and CDR2 from the germline V gene are SGHRS and YFSETQ. The V gene lost 7 bases and the J gene lost 1 base, with 14 bases spanning the gap. The CDR3 spells CASQVDVRNTEAFF. CDR3 bases: TGCGCCAGCCAGGTAGATGTGAGGAACACTGAAGCTTTCTTT.

This chain uses TRBV2 with TRBJ1-5; D ambiguous. V shed 1 base and J shed 3 bases, with 13 bases lying between them. The CDR3 sequence is 16 residues long. The germline gives CDR1 SNHLY, CDR2 FYNNEI. This CDR3 reads CASSEERAAINQPQHF. CDR3 in DNA: TGTGCCAGCAGTGAAGAGAGGGCAGCGATCAATCAGCCCCAGCATTTT.

This chain uses TRBV30 with TRBJ2-5, with a weak D call TRBD1 (6 bases). The germline V and J ends were trimmed by 5 bases and 5 bases, with 15 bases remaining between them. The length of the CDR3 is 13 residues. The germline gives CDR1 GTSNPN, CDR2 SVGIG (reference sequence). The CDR3 DNA reads as TGTGCCTGGTTACAGGGTTCTATTGAGACCCAGTACTTC. It yields the protein CAWLQGSIETQYF.

The V gene is TRBV2, the J gene TRBJ1-4; D unclear. Looked up from germline, CDR1 is SNHLY and CDR2 is FYNNEI. The CDR3 covers 14 residues. V shed 7 bases and J shed 8 bases, with 17 bases lying between them. Written as DNA, the CDR3 is TGTGCCAGCATTGGTGGTGACTTATTCGAAAAACTGTTTTTT. Translation gives CASIGGDLFEKLFF.

V usage is TRBV2 and J usage is TRBJ2-5; D is perhaps TRBD2 (7 bases). This CDR3 comprises 12 residues. Trimming left V 8 bases short and J 5 bases short, with 12 bases between. Germline CDR1 and CDR2: SNHLY and FYNNEI. The CDR3 sequence is CASGRGMETQYF. The DNA of the CDR3 is TGTGCCAGCGGGAGGGGGATGGAGACCCAGTACTTC.

The rearrangement joins TRBV5-1 to TRBJ2-2; 8 bases match TRBD2. V lost 1 base and J lost 6; bases outside the gene matches: 5. The CDR3 is 15 amino acids. Germline CDR1 is SGHRS and CDR2 is YFSETQ. The CDR3 protein is CASSLWREVSGELFF. The CDR3 bases are TGCGCCAGCAGCTTGTGGCGGGAGGTCTCCGGGGAGCTGTTTTTT.

The rearrangement joins TRBV5-5 to TRBJ2-1; maybe TRBD2 (6 bases). Trimming removed 2 bases at V and 14 bases at J, with 14 bases between. Germline lookup yields CDR1 SGHKS and CDR2 YYEKEE (reference sequence). There are 12 residues in the CDR3. The CDR3 DNA follows: TGTGCCAGCAGCTTACCCGGGACTGGGAAGTTCTTC. Protein sequence: CASSLPGTGKFF.

The V gene is TRBV28, the J gene TRBJ1-4, with TRBD1 as a possible D gene (6 bases). This CDR3 region has 16 residues. V was cut by 5 bases and J by 7 bases, with 20 bases left in between. Germline V lookup: CDR1 MDHEN, CDR2 SYDVKM. In DNA form, the CDR3 reads TGTGCCAGCAGTCACACCCGGGGGGCCGCCCTTGAAAAACTGTTTTTT. This encodes CASSHTRGAALEKLFF.

The chain links TRBV5-4 to TRBJ2-4; 8 positions agree with TRBD1. Germline loops: CDR1 SGHNT, CDR2 YYREEE (reference sequence). The CDR3 has 14 amino acids. Trimming removed 2 bases from V and 7 bases from J; junction bases left unmatched: 5. The CDR3 loop is CASSLARDRNIQYF. The CDR3 region has the DNA TGTGCCAGCAGCTTAGCCCGGGACAGGAACATTCAGTACTTC.

The rearrangement links TRBV5-3 to TRBJ1-2; 7 bases line up with TRBD1. TRBV5-3 is sorted into the ORF group, with uncertain function. The CDR3 consists of 17 residues. After removal of 1 base from V and 6 bases from J, the junction contained 15 bases not matched to a gene. The CDR3 DNA reads as TGTGCCAGAAGCTTGATACGTTCCAAACAGGGGACGGATGGCTACACCTTC. This translates into CARSLIRSKQGTDGYTF.

The chain's CDR3 is CASSLALGTAEQYF. CDR3 DNA sequence: TGTGCCAGCAGCTTAGCCCTTGGGACAGCCGAGCAGTACTTC. The chain has TRBV7-8 and TRBJ2-7; 7 bases fit TRBD1. The CDR3 has 14 residues. V was clipped by 0 bases and J by 6 bases; unmatched bases: 5. CDR1 and CDR2 (germline): SGHVS, FQNEAQ.